This T cell receptor beta chain was retrieved from a study of OX40 agonist ivuxolimab in advanced cancers. The protocol was immunoSEQ multiplex PCR, while the TCRdb copy is restricted to in-frame clones and leaves out a portion. This table has about 82,000 clones, about nine tenths appearing once. Exclusion of a patient followed from autoimmune disease history or systemic immunosuppression. Germline lookup yields CDR1 SGHAT and CDR2 FQDESV (reference sequence). Trimming at V came to 4 bases and at J to 3 bases, leaving 10 bases not matched to a gene. This CDR3 has 17 amino acids. This rearrangement joins TRBV11-1 to TRBJ2-3, with 10 bases lining up with TRBD2. This sequence was found in an adult with an advanced solid tumor such as melanoma, head and neck, liver or kidney cancer. Sample: CD4+ or CD8+ T cells sorted from blood, taken in a trial of the OX40 agonist ivuxolimab. CDR3 residues: CASSSETSGTHTDTQYF. CDR3 sequence (DNA): TGTGCCAGCAGCTCAGAAACTAGCGGGACTCATACAGATACGCAGTATTTT.